One and the same sample provided the 5 T cell receptor beta chains below, sequenced in a study of blood T cells in healthy people across ages. Using a J-beta primer mix together with a sample-barcoded 5' primer, a second PCR was run for roughly 6 to 11 cycles. A single record per CDR3 protein comes from TCRdb applying MiXCR to the 5' RACE reads. The data hold just over 1 million distinct CDR3 sequences, with 45% observed a single time. Sequencing input: blood. These receptors originate from an older woman in good health.

This chain connects TRBV20-1 to TRBJ2-7; D ambiguous. Deletions cut 5 bases from V and 3 bases from J, with 17 bases between. The CDR3 runs 14 residues. Germline V gives CDR1 DFQATT, CDR2 SNEGSKA (reference sequence). DNA for the CDR3: TGCAGTGCTTCGACTGTAGCTCCGGTCTACGAGCAGTACTTC. Translating gives CSASTVAPVYEQYF.

The chain couples TRBV20-1 to TRBJ2-1; 8 positions agree with TRBD1. This CDR3 region has 18 residues. Trimming cost V 8 bases and J 0 bases; bases outside gene matches: 18. In germline, CDR1 is DFQATT, CDR2 SNEGSKA (reference sequence). CDR3 sequence: CSPGVDRAGKSSYNEQFF. CDR3 in DNA: TGCAGTCCCGGGGTGGACAGGGCCGGGAAGAGCTCCTACAATGAGCAGTTCTTC.

This clonotype was seen a few times. The chain couples TRBV11-1 to TRBJ2-5; 10 nucleotides match TRBD1. V shed 5 bases, J shed 4 bases, and the junction held 4 bases outside the gene matches. Germline V lookup: CDR1 SGHAT, CDR2 FQDESV (reference sequence). The CDR3 extends over 14 amino acids. CDR3 bases: TGTGCCAGCAGCACCCGGACAGGGGGAGAGACCCAGTACTTC. Amino acids: CASSTRTGGETQYF.

The chain uses TRBV7-6 and TRBJ2-1; possibly TRBD1 or TRBD2 for D (6 bases each). Trimming pared 1 base from V and 7 bases from J, leaving 20 bases between. This CDR3 region has 17 residues. Germline CDR1 reads SGHVS; CDR2 reads FNYEAQ. Here the CDR3 reads CASSLDTIGGSENEQFF. CDR3 coding DNA: TGTGCCAGCAGCTTAGATACGATAGGGGGGAGTGAGAATGAGCAGTTCTTC.

This chain joins TRBV6-1 and TRBJ2-5; no clear D gene. TRBJ2-1 explains the end of the DNA better; the J call may be wrong. From germline, CDR1 is MNHNS and CDR2 SASEGT. The CDR3 is made up of 15 amino acids. CDR3 residues: CASSRTATLQETQFF. The CDR3 coding sequence is TGTGCCAGCAGCAGGACGGCAACCCTCCAAGAGACCCAGTTCTTC.